This T cell receptor (beta chain) originates from a study of T cells in Graves' hyperthyroidism and ophthalmopathy. A Clinical Activity Score of at least 3, a NOSPECS grade of at least 4 and a duration under 3 months were recorded in the ophthalmopathy patients. The PBMCs had their origin in 10 ml of fresh peripheral blood. This clonotype has ten or more counts. Its antigen remains unknown. Notes on the study in general: Blood shared most expanded thyroid clonotypes above 0.001.

Researchers took RNA transcripts and amplified the TCR beta CDR3 regions from them. Using the HTBI primer set, a first-round RT-PCR was run on the TCR CDR3. TCRdb redid the calling of the multiplex PCR reads with MiXCR, one entry per CDR3 protein. The sample carries approximately 570,000 distinct CDR3 sequences, just under 20% recorded once. The sequence derives from a man aged 35 to 55 with Graves' ophthalmopathy. The source material was blood.

This CDR3 is CASSQGRGLPGDEQYF. CDR3 DNA sequence: TGTGCCAGCTCCCAAGGGCGGGGCCTCCCGGGGGACGAGCAGTACTTC. The V call is TRBV6-2 or TRBV6-3, the J call TRBJ2-7, with a possible D match to TRBD2 (6 bases). Trimming took 8 bases from V and 5 from J, leaving 25 bases between them. Germline V CDR1 and CDR2: MNHEY, SVGEGT. The CDR3 extends over 16 amino acids.